Listed below are T cell receptor beta chains from one sample, sequenced in a study of T cell clonotyping in hematopoietic cell transplantation. The assay was immunoSEQ multiplex PCR, and TCRdb's table has in-frame clones only and misses some. The table includes about 1,000 clones, roughly 92% detected once. Sequences were derived from PBMCs, sampled 180 days after allogeneic stem cell transplant. These receptors came from a male patient aged 45-60 years who had an allogeneic stem cell transplant from a related donor, so T cells may come from the graft donor. Some clones in this sample may be carry-over from other donors' samples. Each CDR3 is given with its conserved first and last residue. A D gene is named only where the DNA matches it firmly. Clone size is given for some rows only: seen once, a few or many times, or a class if the clone is expanded.

j_call,d_call,clone_size,v_call,cdr3_nt,cdr3_aa
TRBJ2-1,-,-,TRBV19,TGTGCCAGTAGTATAGGGGGATACAATGAGCAGTTCTTC,CASSIGGYNEQFF
TRBJ1-5,-,-,TRBV10-2,TGCGCCAGCGGACAGAGCCTAAATCAGCCCCAGCATTTT,CASGQSLNQPQHF
TRBJ2-1,-,-,TRBV4-3,TGCGCCAGCAGCCAAGCGGACAGCTCCTACAATGAGCAGTTCTTC,CASSQADSSYNEQFF
TRBJ1-2,-,-,TRBV28,TGTGCCAGCAGTTTATCGGGATATGGCTACACCTTC,CASSLSGYGYTF
TRBJ2-7,TRBD2,-,TRBV29-1,TGCAGCGTTGTTGGGGGGGGTGCATACGGGCGCTCCTACGAGCAGTACTTC,CSVVGGGAYGRSYEQYF
TRBJ1-1,-,-,TRBV7-2,TGTGCCAGCAGCTTTCCGGGAGGAAGCACTGAAGCTTTCTTT,CASSFPGGSTEAFF
TRBJ1-2,-,-,TRBV19,TGTGCCAGTACTATCGGGGGAGACTATGGCTACACCTTC,CASTIGGDYGYTF
TRBJ1-1,-,-,TRBV2,TGTGCCAGCAGTGAAGGCTTCGAAGCTTTCTTT,CASSEGFEAFF
TRBJ2-3,-,-,TRBV28,TGTGCCAGCAGTCTACCCGATTTAACAGATACGCAGTATTTT,CASSLPDLTDTQYF
TRBJ1-5,-,-,TRBV6-5,TGTGCCAGCAAAGACAGAGCCGATAGCAATCAGCCCCAGCATTTT,CASKDRADSNQPQHF
TRBJ1-1,-,once,TRBV5-4,TGTGCCAGCAGCTTGGCCGGCAGGCAGGACACTGAAGCTTTCTTT,CASSLAGRQDTEAFF
TRBJ2-3,-,once,TRBV29-1,TGCAGCGGGTCAGACAGATTCACAGATACGCAGTATTTT,CSGSDRFTDTQYF
TRBJ2-7,TRBD2,-,TRBV4-3,TGCGCCAGCAGCCAAGGGGTTTCTAGCGGGAGGCCGTACTTC,CASSQGVSSGRPYF
TRBJ1-2,-,-,TRBV27,TGTGCCAGCAGCCGCACGTGGGGGATGAATGGCTACACCTTC,CASSRTWGMNGYTF
TRBJ1-5,-,once,TRBV28,TGTGCCAGCAGTGGTTGGGAGGGGGAGCCCCAGCATTTT,CASSGWEGEPQHF
TRBJ2-7,TRBD2,-,TRBV19,TGTGCCAGTAGTATGACTAGCGGAACCTACGAGCAGTACTTC,CASSMTSGTYEQYF
TRBJ1-4,TRBD1,-,TRBV6-5,TGTGCCAGCAGTTACGGGACAGCCACTAATGAAAAACTGTTTTTT,CASSYGTATNEKLFF
TRBJ2-1,-,-,TRBV19,TGTGCCAGTAGTATAGGGGGCCACAATGAGCAGTTCTTC,CASSIGGHNEQFF
TRBJ2-3,TRBD2,-,TRBV7-2,TGTGCCAGCAGCTTAGAGATGGCGGGGGGGCAGTATTTT,CASSLEMAGGQYF
TRBJ2-1,TRBD2,-,TRBV19,TGTGCCAGTAGTGGCGCCGGGACTAGCGGGACCGGTGAGCAGTTCTTC,CASSGAGTSGTGEQFF
TRBJ1-5,-,-,TRBV6-6,TGTGCCAGCAGACGGGCAAATCAGCCCCAGCATTTT,CASRRANQPQHF
TRBJ1-5,-,-,TRBV6-6,TGTGCCAGCAGTTACCAGGGGACCAATCAGCCCCAGCATTTT,CASSYQGTNQPQHF
TRBJ2-3,TRBD1,-,TRBV19,TGTGCCAGTAGTGCAGGACAGGGTTCAGTAAATACGCAGTATTTT,CASSAGQGSVNTQYF
TRBJ1-5,-,-,TRBV2,TGTGCCAGCAGTCTTAGGGTAGGCAATCAGCCCCAGCATTTT,CASSLRVGNQPQHF
TRBJ1-2,TRBD1,-,TRBV13,TGTGCCAGCAGCCATGGGACAGGGGACTATGGCTACACCTTC,CASSHGTGDYGYTF
TRBJ1-4,-,-,TRBV27,TGTGCCAGCAGTTTTGGCGGGGACGAAAAACTGTTTTTT,CASSFGGDEKLFF
TRBJ2-7,TRBD2,-,TRBV4-1,TGCGCCAGCAGCCAAGATAGTGGACTAGCGGGGGAGCAGTACTTC,CASSQDSGLAGEQYF
TRBJ1-2,-,-,TRBV28,TGTGCCAGCAGTCAAACGGGGCGTGGGGGGAACTATGGCTACACCTTC,CASSQTGRGGNYGYTF
TRBJ1-3,TRBD1,-,TRBV5-1,TGCGCCAGCAGCTTGGGGACAGGAGTCGGAAACACCATATATTTT,CASSLGTGVGNTIYF
TRBJ2-3,-,-,TRBV15,TGTGCCACCAGCAGAGATCTAGGTACCTACACAGATACGCAGTATTTT,CATSRDLGTYTDTQYF
TRBJ2-2,-,-,TRBV19,TGTGCCAGTAGTCCCACTTGGAACACCGGGGAGCTGTTTTTT,CASSPTWNTGELFF
TRBJ2-5,-,-,TRBV19,TGTGCCAGTAGTACGCTACCCCCGGGGGCCCAGTACTTC,CASSTLPPGAQYF
TRBJ2-5,-,-,TRBV7-9,TGTGCCAGCAGCTTACTGGCAGGGGGGACTTTTTTGGAGACCCAGTACTTC,CASSLLAGGTFLETQYF
TRBJ2-5,TRBD2,-,TRBV4-1,TGCGCCAGCAGCCAAGATAGCGGGAGAGGATTCCGAGAAGAGACCCAGTACTTC,CASSQDSGRGFREETQYF
TRBJ2-7,TRBD1,once,TRBV13,TGTGCCAGCAGCTTGGGGACAGGGCTTTACGAGCAGTACTTC,CASSLGTGLYEQYF
TRBJ2-1,TRBD1,-,TRBV7-8,TGTGCCAGCAGTCCGAAGGGGGCTTTCGTTAGTGAGCAGTTCTTC,CASSPKGAFVSEQFF
TRBJ1-6,-,-,TRBV2,TGTGCCAGGAGGCTAGGGGGTTCTAATTCACCCCTCCACTTT,CARRLGGSNSPLHF
TRBJ1-1,-,-,TRBV19,TGTGCCAGTACCCTACAGAACACTGAAGCTTTCTTT,CASTLQNTEAFF
TRBJ2-5,-,-,TRBV6-5,TGTGCCAGCAGTCCCTTACTGAATGTCCAAGAGACCCAGTACTTC,CASSPLLNVQETQYF
TRBJ1-2,-,-,TRBV7-9,TGTGCCAGCAGCTTAGCGGGGGACGGAGACTATGGCTACACCTTC,CASSLAGDGDYGYTF
TRBJ2-7,TRBD2,-,TRBV7-2,TGTGCCAGCAGCTTCCGGACTAGCGTCCAATGGGAGCAGTACTTC,CASSFRTSVQWEQYF
TRBJ1-1,TRBD1,-,TRBV29-1,TGCAGCGTTGAGCCGACAGGGAACGCTGAAGCTTTCTTT,CSVEPTGNAEAFF
TRBJ1-1,TRBD1,-,TRBV5-1,TGCGCCAGCAGCTTTGCAGGGGGGGAATCTGAAGCTTTCTTT,CASSFAGGESEAFF
TRBJ1-5,TRBD1,once,TRBV28,TGTGCCAGCAGTCCCACAGGGGATGACAGTCAGCCCCAGCATTTT,CASSPTGDDSQPQHF
TRBJ1-2,-,once,TRBV6-5,TGTGCCAGCAGCAACTTAAAGGGGGGAAGCTATGGCTACACCTTC,CASSNLKGGSYGYTF
TRBJ2-3,-,-,TRBV9,TGTGCCAGCAGCTCAGGAGGGGCAAGCACAGATACGCAGTATTTT,CASSSGGASTDTQYF
TRBJ2-7,TRBD2,-,TRBV7-2,TGTGCCAGCAGCTCATCGGGACTAGCGGGGGAACTTTCCTACGAGCAGTACTTC,CASSSSGLAGELSYEQYF
TRBJ1-6,-,-,TRBV2,TGTGCCAGCAAGGAGGACGGACACTATAATTCACCCCTCCACTTT,CASKEDGHYNSPLHF
TRBJ2-7,-,few,TRBV7-6,TGTGCCAGCAGCTTAGGGCCAGGGGCCTACGAGCAGTACTTC,CASSLGPGAYEQYF
TRBJ1-1,-,-,TRBV9,TGTGCCAGCAGCGTTGGACGGTTTGGTTTCACTGAAGCTTTCTTT,CASSVGRFGFTEAFF
TRBJ2-3,TRBD2,-,TRBV18,TGTGCCAGCTCATTACTAGCGGGGTCTAGCACAGATACGCAGTATTTT,CASSLLAGSSTDTQYF
TRBJ2-1,TRBD2,-,TRBV9,TGTGCCAGCAGCCCCGTGCTGGCGGGAGGGCTGGTTGAGCAGTTCTTC,CASSPVLAGGLVEQFF